The 26 T cell receptor beta chains below come from one sample, sequenced in a study of shared clonotypes between healthy human individuals. Measured with immunoSEQ multiplex PCR; TCRdb has only the in-frame clones, and not every one. The table has about 2 million clones, over 85% seen once; the top ten hold roughly 1%. Naive CD8 cells, CD45RO-negative and positively selected for CCR7, excluded terminally differentiated effector memory CD45RA+ cells. The sequencing input was naive CD8+ T cells sorted from blood. The receptors stem from a man aged 18-30 years in good health.

The genes are TRBV6-5 and TRBJ2-3; D not certain. Germline loops: CDR1 MNHEY, CDR2 SVGAGI. CDR3 length: 15 residues. V lost 2 bases and J 2 bases, leaving 11 bases between the germline ends. CDR3 in amino acids: CASSYTRSPTDTQYF. Here the CDR3 DNA reads TGTGCCAGCAGTTACACTCGGTCCCCCACAGATACGCAGTATTTT.

This chain joins TRBV7-2 and TRBJ2-7, with TRBD2 as a possible D gene (5 bases). CDR1 and CDR2 (germline): SGHTA, FQGNSA. This CDR3 comprises 14 residues. V was cut by 3 bases and J by 0 bases, with 9 bases left in between. The DNA for the CDR3 is TGTGCCAGCAGCTTTTTCGCGGGCTCCTACGAGCAGTACTTC. Translating gives CASSFFAGSYEQYF.

As for this clone: Other DNA sequences in this specimen translate into the identical CDR3. DNA of the CDR3: TGTGCCAGCAGTGAAACGAGGGCTGAAGCTTTCTTT. Encoded protein: CASSETRAEAFF. This chain joins TRBV6-1 and TRBJ1-1; D is ambiguous. The V end was cut by 2 bases, the J end by 6 bases, with 7 bases between. The germline CDR1 and CDR2 sequences are MNHNS and SASEGT. This CDR3 contains 12 residues.

J is TRBJ2-1 and V is TRBV6-5, with D unclear. V lost 5 bases and J lost 0, with 11 bases in between. The CDR3 is 15 residues long. From germline, CDR1 is MNHEY and CDR2 SVGAGI. The CDR3: CASSPQANSYNEQFF. The CDR3, as DNA: TGTGCCAGCAGTCCACAAGCCAACTCCTACAATGAGCAGTTCTTC.

The rearrangement links TRBV14 to TRBJ2-3, with 12 bases that match TRBD2. Germline CDR1 and CDR2: SGHDN and FVKESK. The CDR3 is 22 residues long. After removal of 1 base from V and 0 bases from J, the junction contained 17 bases not matched to a gene. In DNA, the CDR3 is TGTGCCAGCAGCCAAGGACCGCACGCGTGGACTAGCGGGGAGACTAGCACAGATACGCAGTATTTT. Residues: CASSQGPHAWTSGETSTDTQYF. The full variable domain, in which reference TRBV14 and TRBJ2-3 provide the parts outside the CDR3, is EAGVTQFPSHSVIEKGQTVTLRCDPISGHDNLYWYRRVMGKEIKFLLHFVKESKQDESGMPNNRFLAERTGGTYSTLKVQPAELEDSGVYFCASSQGPHAWTSGETSTDTQYFGPGTRLTVL.

V gene TRBV30 combines with J gene TRBJ2-7; 9 bases agree with TRBD1. The CDR3 is made up of 13 amino acids. Trimming cost V 8 bases and J 2 bases; bases outside gene matches: 7. Germline V CDR1 and CDR2: GTSNPN, SVGIG (reference sequence). The CDR3 DNA sequence: TGTGCCGGAGGGACAGGGCCTACCTACGAGCAGTACTTC. Protein product: CAGGTGPTYEQYF.

This clone was found once. The chain couples TRBV27 to TRBJ1-1; 9 nucleotides line up with TRBD1. CDR1 is MNHEY, CDR2 SMNVEV, per germline (reference sequence). Trimming took 5 bases from V and 6 from J; bases not matched to a gene: 10. This CDR3 comprises 15 residues. The CDR3 coding sequence is TGTGCCAGCAGTCTCCTTTCCCGACAGGGGGCTGAAGCTTTCTTT. It encodes CASSLLSRQGAEAFF.

The V call is TRBV4-1, the J call TRBJ2-5; 13 nucleotides match TRBD2. CDR3 length equals 16 residues. CDR1 MGHRA and CDR2 YSYEKL come from the germline V gene. V shed 3 bases, J shed 5 bases, and the junction held 6 bases outside the gene matches. CDR3 DNA: TGCGCCAGCAGCCACCGAACTAGCGGGGGGGCTGAGACCCAGTACTTC. Encoded protein: CASSHRTSGGAETQYF.

About this clone: Different DNA sequences within this sample yield the same CDR3. The chain recombines TRBV2 with TRBJ2-3; TRBD2 matches at 11 bases. With V trimmed by 10 bases and J by 3 bases, 3 bases remained unmatched. The germline gives CDR1 SNHLY, CDR2 FYNNEI. The CDR3 extends over 13 amino acids. CDR3: CAISGRATDTQYF. Written as DNA, the CDR3 is TGTGCCATTAGCGGGAGGGCGACAGATACGCAGTATTTT.

The CDR3 protein is CASSSGQGGSNQPQHF. The CDR3 DNA follows: TGCGCCAGCAGCTCGGGACAGGGAGGTAGCAATCAGCCCCAGCATTTT. This chain uses TRBV5-1 with TRBJ1-5; 9 bases match TRBD1. Germline loops: CDR1 SGHRS, CDR2 YFSETQ. V trimming: 3 bases; J trimming: 0 bases; junction bases outside the gene matches: 4. This CDR3 is 16 amino acids long. The whole variable domain, remainder taken from reference TRBV5-1 and TRBJ1-5, is KAGVTQTPRYLIKTRGQQVTLSCSPISGHRSVSWYQQTPGQGLQFLFEYFSETQRNKGNFPGRFSGRQFSNSRSEMNVSTLELGDSALYLCASSSGQGGSNQPQHFGDGTRLSIL.

The V and J genes are TRBV9 and TRBJ2-1; TRBD2 aligns across 14 bases. CDR1 SGDLS and CDR2 YYNGEE come from the germline V gene. This CDR3 is 15 amino acids long. With 4 bases clipped from V and 8 bases from J, the junction kept 5 bases outside the gene matches. The CDR3 reads CASSSTSGGADEQFF. The DNA for the CDR3 is TGTGCCAGCAGCTCGACTAGCGGGGGGGCGGATGAGCAGTTCTTC.

This sequence joins TRBV28 and TRBJ1-5; 7 nucleotides agree with TRBD1. Looked up from germline, CDR1 is MDHEN and CDR2 is SYDVKM. The CDR3 contains 17 residues. Trimming cost V 6 bases and J 0 bases; bases outside gene matches: 11. Here the CDR3 reads CASRNPPGQASNQPQHF. CDR3 nucleotides: TGTGCCAGCAGAAACCCACCCGGACAGGCTAGCAATCAGCCCCAGCATTTT.

The rearrangement joins TRBV11-2 to TRBJ2-7; D ambiguous. V was cut by 3 bases and J by 6 bases, with 6 bases left in between. The CDR3 has 11 residues. CDR1 is SGHAT and CDR2 is FQNNGV in the germline V gene. CDR3 region: CASSFQAEQYF. CDR3 nucleotides: TGTGCCAGCAGCTTTCAAGCCGAGCAGTACTTC. Full variable domain (rest looked up from reference TRBV11-2 and TRBJ2-7): EAGVAQSPRYKIIEKRQSVAFWCNPISGHATLYWYQQILGQGPKLLIQFQNNGVVDDSQLPKDRFSAERLKGVDSTLKIQPAKLEDSAVYLCASSFQAEQYFGPGTRLTVT.

The CDR3 coding sequence is TGCGCCAGCAGCCAAGAGATCCGCGTACAGAGCTCGAACACTGAAGCTTTCTTT. This sequence encodes CASSQEIRVQSSNTEAFF. The V and J genes are TRBV4-1 and TRBJ1-1, with D unresolved. Germline CDR1 MGHRA, CDR2 YSYEKL. The V end was cut by 0 bases, the J end by 1 base, with 18 bases between. The CDR3 is 18 residues long.

The V gene is TRBV11-3, the J gene TRBJ2-3, with TRBD2 identical over 14 bases. V gave up 5 bases and J gave up 5 bases; unmatched junction bases: 12. This CDR3 is built from 18 residues. Germline CDR1 SGHNT, CDR2 YENEEA. The DNA for the CDR3 is TGTGCCAGCAGCCCCGGACAGGGACTAGCGGGAGTAGTAGATACGCAGTATTTT. Translated, it gives CASSPGQGLAGVVDTQYF.

This chain uses TRBV11-2 with TRBJ2-7, with D perhaps TRBD1 or TRBD2 (5 bases each). Germline V lookup: CDR1 SGHAT, CDR2 FQNNGV. This CDR3 is 16 amino acids long. The V end was cut by 4 bases, the J end by 3 bases, with 19 bases between. The CDR3 sequence is CASSSQGEGQGYEQYF. CDR3 nucleotides: TGTGCCAGCAGCTCCCAGGGAGAGGGGCAGGGCTACGAGCAGTACTTC.

The chain uses TRBV11-2 and TRBJ2-1, with D perhaps TRBD2 (6 bases). Trimming took off 2 bases at V and 5 bases at J, with 16 bases between the two ends. The CDR3 length is 16 residues. Germline V gene lookup returns CDR1 SGHAT and CDR2 FQNNGV. The CDR3 loop reads CASSLWGGLPDNEQFF. CDR3 sequence (DNA): TGTGCCAGCAGCTTATGGGGCGGACTACCCGACAATGAGCAGTTCTTC.

As for this clone: Other DNA sequences in the same sample also yield this CDR3. The chain uses TRBV11-2 and TRBJ2-7, with no clear D. Trimming shortened V by 1 base and J by 1 base, and 5 bases separated the two germline ends. The CDR3 covers 13 residues. CDR1 and CDR2 from the germline V gene are SGHAT and FQNNGV. CDR3: CASSLARSYEQYF. The CDR3 nucleotides read TGTGCCAGCAGCTTAGCCAGGTCCTACGAGCAGTACTTC.

The rearrangement joins TRBV7-3 to TRBJ1-1, with D possibly matching TRBD1 (5 bases). Trimming took off 3 bases at V and 8 bases at J, with 10 bases between the two ends. The CDR3 sequence is 12 residues long. Germline V gene lookup returns CDR1 SGHTA and CDR2 FQGTGA. The CDR3 nucleotides are TGTGCCAGCAGCTTTTCGAACAGGGAAGCTTTCTTT. Its protein product is CASSFSNREAFF.

The chain recombines TRBV13 with TRBJ2-1; TRBD2 matches 10 bases. V shed 6 bases and J 7 bases; nucleotides not matched to a gene: 9. This CDR3 spans 15 amino acids. Germline CDR1 PRHDT, CDR2 FYEKMQ (reference sequence). Here the CDR3 reads CASSPPPSGGNEQFF. The CDR3 bases are TGTGCCAGCAGTCCGCCCCCTAGCGGGGGTAATGAGCAGTTCTTC.

The rearrangement uses TRBV5-1 and TRBJ2-7; 10 bases map to TRBD1. J was trimmed by 0 bases and V by 8 bases; bases with no gene match: 23. Germline V gene lookup returns CDR1 SGHRS and CDR2 YFSETQ. The length of the CDR3 is 20 residues. CDR3 sequence (DNA): TGCGCCAGTAAACCTCCGACCGGGACAGGGGACGCGCTAAGCTCCTACGAGCAGTACTTC. It encodes CASKPPTGTGDALSSYEQYF.

There are a few counts of this clone. The chain employs TRBV6-1 and TRBJ2-7; D remains ambiguous. Germline V lookup: CDR1 MNHNS, CDR2 SASEGT. This CDR3 is built from 11 residues. The V gene lost 3 bases and the J gene lost 5 bases, with 5 bases spanning the gap. CDR3 sequence: CASSEHDEQYF. The DNA for the CDR3 is TGTGCCAGCAGTGAGCACGACGAGCAGTACTTC.

This clone was picked up one time. V is TRBV6-5 and J is TRBJ2-1; D is uncertain. The CDR3 spans 13 residues. Germline CDR1 MNHEY, CDR2 SVGAGI. The V end lost 4 bases, the J end lost 5 bases, and 9 bases lay between the germline ends. CDR3 nucleotides: TGTGCCAGCAGTTCATCCAGCAACAATGAGCAGTTCTTC. As protein: CASSSSSNNEQFF.

The V and J genes are TRBV27 and TRBJ2-3; D is unclear. The germline V and J ends were trimmed by 8 bases and 5 bases, with 11 bases remaining between them. The CDR3 extends over 12 amino acids. CDR1 is MNHEY, CDR2 SMNVEV, per germline (reference sequence). The CDR3 region is CASGMIVDTQYF. For the CDR3, the DNA is TGTGCCAGCGGGATGATAGTAGATACGCAGTATTTT.

The CDR3 DNA reads as TGTGCCAGCAGCTCCCGGAGTGGGTTATACAATGAGCAGTTCTTC. It codes for CASSSRSGLYNEQFF. This chain uses TRBV7-6 with TRBJ2-1; the D is unclear. The CDR3 runs to 15 residues. V dropped 4 bases and J dropped 4 bases, with 14 bases sitting between them. Per germline, CDR1 SGHVS and CDR2 FNYEAQ.

This clone has just one count. CDR3 nucleotides: TGTGCCAGCAGCCCCTGGCTAGGGTTGAACACTGAAGCTTTCTTT. It translates to CASSPWLGLNTEAFF. The chain combines TRBV7-9 with TRBJ1-1; D gene unclear. Trimming removed 5 bases from V and 0 bases from J, with 13 bases in between. Germline assignment: CDR1 SEHNR and CDR2 FQNEAQ (reference sequence). The CDR3 length is 15 residues.